Listed below are T cell receptor beta chains from one sample, sequenced in a study of OX40 agonist ivuxolimab in advanced cancers. Clones were read by immunoSEQ multiplex PCR, and TCRdb kept only the in-frame ones, dropping some. The sample holds approximately 69,000 clones, roughly 94% seen once. The sequencing used CD4+ or CD8+ T cells sorted from blood, collected in a trial of the OX40 agonist ivuxolimab. The receptors come from an adult with an advanced solid tumor such as melanoma, head and neck, liver or kidney cancer. The CDR3 runs from the conserved cysteine through the conserved F or W. D genes are given only for firm matches. The size field is filled for only some rows; it gives once, few, many or a size class.

TRBJ2-7 . TRBD1 TRBV27 TGTGCCACCCGGACAGGATCCTACGAGCAGTACTTC CATRTGSYEQYF
TRBJ1-1 . . TRBV11-2 TGTGCCAGCAGCTTAGGTAAAGAAGCTTTCTTT CASSLGKEAFF
TRBJ2-2 . . TRBV18 TGTGCCAGCTCACCACGCCCGTACACCGGGGAGCTGTTTTTT CASSPRPYTGELFF
TRBJ1-1 . TRBD1 TRBV25-1 TGTGCCAGCGGACAGGGCACTGAAGCTTTCTTT CASGQGTEAFF
TRBJ1-4 . . TRBV4-3 TGCGCCAGCAGCCAAGTAAAACATTGGGAAGAAAAACTGTTTTTT CASSQVKHWEEKLFF
TRBJ2-7 . TRBD2 TRBV10-3 TGTGCCATCAGTGAGGAAGCGGGAAGCTCCTACGAGCAGTACTTC CAISEEAGSSYEQYF
TRBJ2-5 . . TRBV7-9 TGTGCCAGCAGCCATACCCAACCGGAGACCCAGTACTTC CASSHTQPETQYF
TRBJ2-1 . TRBD2 TRBV9 TGTGCCAGCAGCGTAGAGAGACTAGCGGGATTCTATGAGCAGTTCTTC CASSVERLAGFYEQFF
TRBJ2-7 . . TRBV29-1 TGCAGCGTTGGGGAGGGGGCCTACGAGCAGTACTTC CSVGEGAYEQYF
TRBJ2-1 . TRBD2 TRBV9 TGTGCCAGCAGCCCAGGCACGCGGGAGGGCCTCGGGGCGTTCTTC CASSPGTREGLGAFF
TRBJ2-1 . . TRBV12-5 TGTGCTAGTGGTTTGGGGGACGGAGCCGTCTACAATGAGCAGTTCTTC CASGLGDGAVYNEQFF
TRBJ1-5 . . TRBV7-2 TGTGCCAGCAGCTTGGACAGCCGTTATAGCAATCAGCCCCAGCATTTT CASSLDSRYSNQPQHF
TRBJ1-5 . . TRBV28 TGTGCCAGCAGTTTTCCACGCGCGGGGGCCCAGCATTTT CASSFPRAGAQHF
TRBJ2-2 . . TRBV5-8 TGTGCCAGCAGCGGGGGGGGCATCGACACCGGGGAGCTGTTTTTT CASSGGGIDTGELFF
TRBJ2-3 once TRBD1 TRBV7-9 TGTGCCAGCAGCCGTCAGGGGACAGGGAGTACAGATACGCAGTATTTT CASSRQGTGSTDTQYF
TRBJ2-7 . TRBD1 TRBV15 TGTGCCACCAGCAGAGATAAAGGGACAGGATTCTACGAGCAGTACTTC CATSRDKGTGFYEQYF
TRBJ2-3 . TRBD1 TRBV7-7 TGTGCCAGCAGCAACAACAGGGGTCCAGATACGCAGTATTTT CASSNNRGPDTQYF
TRBJ2-2 . . TRBV9 TGTGCCAGCAGCGCGGACAGTACGTCGAACACCGGGGAGCTGTTTTTT CASSADSTSNTGELFF
TRBJ2-1 . TRBD2 TRBV9 TGTGCCAGCAGCCCCTGGAGCGGGGGGGCCCTGAATGAGCAGTTCTTC CASSPWSGGALNEQFF
TRBJ2-1 . . TRBV11-2 TGTGCCAGCCGATCGGGGTACAATGAGCAGTTCTTC CASRSGYNEQFF
TRBJ2-4 . . TRBV11-2 TGTGCCAGCAGCCAAGGGGCACTAGCCAAAAACATTCAGTACTTC CASSQGALAKNIQYF
TRBJ2-1 . TRBD2 TRBV9 TGTGCCAGCAGCGTCTTTCATAGTCTAGCGGCCTCCTACAATGAGCAGTTCTTC CASSVFHSLAASYNEQFF
TRBJ1-5 . TRBD1 TRBV4-1 TGCGCCAGCAGGGACAGGGATTCTCGGGATAATCAGCCCCAGCATTTT CASRDRDSRDNQPQHF
TRBJ2-2 . . TRBV14 TGTGCCAGCAGCCCGGGACCCGACACCGGGGAGCTGTTTTTT CASSPGPDTGELFF
TRBJ2-1 . TRBD2 TRBV7-2 TGTGCCAGCAGCGCCCCGACTAGCTTCGATGAGCAGTTCTTC CASSAPTSFDEQFF
TRBJ2-7 . . TRBV19 TGTGCCAGTAGTATCACGGCCTCCTACGAGCAGTACTTC CASSITASYEQYF
TRBJ2-1 . TRBD1 TRBV9 TGTGCCAGCAGCGTAACAGGGGGCGCCCAGTTCTTC CASSVTGGAQFF
TRBJ2-3 . TRBD2 TRBV7-2 TGTGCCAGCAGCTTAGAGCCGCGGGGGGGAATACCGAGTACGCAGTATTTT CASSLEPRGGIPSTQYF
TRBJ1-4 . . TRBV4-3 TGCGCCAGCAGCCAAGATTTTCCAGGACGAACAAATGAAAAACTGTTTTTT CASSQDFPGRTNEKLFF
TRBJ1-3 . . TRBV11-2 TGTGCCAGCAGCCAAGGACAGAACTCTGGAAACACCATATATTTT CASSQGQNSGNTIYF
TRBJ2-2 . . TRBV5-1 TGCGCCAGCAGCTTGGCCGGGACGGGGAGAGAGGACACCGGGGAGCTGTTTTTT CASSLAGTGREDTGELFF
TRBJ2-1 . . TRBV2 TGTGCCAGCTTCCGAGGGGAGGTAACCTACAATGAGCAGTTCTTC CASFRGEVTYNEQFF
TRBJ1-1 . TRBD1 TRBV4-3 TGCGCCAGCAGCTTTCATAGGACAGGGAACACTGAAGCTTTCTTT CASSFHRTGNTEAFF
TRBJ1-2 . . TRBV4-3 TGCGCCAGCAGCCAAGATAGGGAATGGGGAGTCTATGGCTACACCTTC CASSQDREWGVYGYTF
TRBJ2-7 . TRBD1 TRBV5-4 TGTGCCAGCACCCAGGACAGGGATTCCTACGAGCAGTACTTC CASTQDRDSYEQYF
TRBJ1-2 . TRBD1 TRBV5-4 TGTGCCAGCGACCCCCTGCCAGGGGGGAACGTCCATGGCTACACCTTC CASDPLPGGNVHGYTF
TRBJ2-3 . TRBD2 TRBV19 TGTGCCAGTAGTTCCCCGCCCGTGGGGCGGGAGGTGGGCACAGATACGCAGTATTTT CASSSPPVGREVGTDTQYF
TRBJ1-1 few . TRBV6-1 TGTGCCAGCAGCCGCCAGGGCACTGAAGCTTTCTTT CASSRQGTEAFF
TRBJ1-4 . . TRBV6-5 TGTGCCAGCAGTTACAATAGAGACCTCTCCAATGAAAAACTGTTTTTT CASSYNRDLSNEKLFF
TRBJ2-1 . . TRBV7-2 TGTGCCAGCTCATCAGGGAGTACCCACAATGAGCAGTTCTTC CASSSGSTHNEQFF
TRBJ2-1 . TRBD2 TRBV27 TGTGCCAGCAGTCCTCGGGAGGGCCTTACAAATGAGCAGTTCTTC CASSPREGLTNEQFF
TRBJ2-1 . . TRBV7-9 TGTGCCAGCAGCATTGGAGGGAACAATGAGCAGTTCTTC CASSIGGNNEQFF
TRBJ2-7 once . TRBV21-1 TGTGCCAGCAGCTCCTACGACGGGGGAACGGGAGAGCAGTACTTC CASSSYDGGTGEQYF
TRBJ2-7 . . TRBV5-1 TGCGCCAGCAGCTTGGGGCGGACAGAGACCTACGAGCAGTACTTC CASSLGRTETYEQYF
TRBJ2-3 . TRBD2 TRBV11-3 TGTGCCAGCAGCTGGGGGCTTCCGACTAGCGGGGGGCCAGACACAGATACGCAGTATTTT CASSWGLPTSGGPDTDTQYF
TRBJ2-7 . . TRBV5-1 TGCGCCAGCAGCTCCTCCTTCTACGAGCAGTACTTC CASSSSFYEQYF
TRBJ1-1 . TRBD1 TRBV10-2 TGCGCCAGCAGTGAGTGGACAGGTCGGGACACTGAAGCTTTCTTT CASSEWTGRDTEAFF
TRBJ1-1 once . TRBV10-3 TGTGCCATCAGCCGGACAGTGTCGAACACTGAAGCTTTCTTT CAISRTVSNTEAFF
TRBJ2-3 . TRBD2 TRBV13 TGTGCCAGCAGCCCGGGACTAGCGGGAGCAGATACGCAGTATTTT CASSPGLAGADTQYF
TRBJ2-7 . . TRBV7-8 TGTGCCAGCAGCCCTTCGGGGGTCTTCTACGAGCAGTACTTC CASSPSGVFYEQYF
TRBJ2-2 . TRBD1 TRBV27 TGTGCCAGCAAGGACAGGGGGGACACCGGGGAGCTGTTTTTT CASKDRGDTGELFF
TRBJ1-1 . . TRBV7-6 TGTGCCAGCAGCTTAGCGGGTAACACTGAAGCTTTCTTT CASSLAGNTEAFF
TRBJ1-1 . . TRBV7-9 TGTGCCAGCAGATCACAGAAGAACACTGAAGCTTTCTTT CASRSQKNTEAFF
TRBJ2-7 . TRBD2 TRBV19 TGTGCCAGTAGTATGGATCCTCCCGGGAGGAACGAGCAGTACTTC CASSMDPPGRNEQYF
TRBJ2-1 . TRBD2 TRBV6-5 TGTGCCAGCGGGACTAGCTACTCGTCCCCGAATGAGCAGTTCTTC CASGTSYSSPNEQFF
TRBJ2-7 . . TRBV11-2 TGTGCCAGCAGCTCCCAAGGCGAGCAGTACTTC CASSSQGEQYF
TRBJ2-1 . . TRBV11-2 TGTGCCAGCAGCCCGACAGGGAGGAATGAGCAGTTCTTC CASSPTGRNEQFF
TRBJ2-7 . . TRBV19 TGTGCCAGTAGTAAGAGGACAGCGACCGAGCAGTACTTC CASSKRTATEQYF